The source of this TCR beta chain is a study of CD4 T cell repertoires in COVID-19. Across the whole study: Other coronavirus spike proteins restimulated relabeled CFSE-low cells expanded with IL-2 for 10 days. Findings of the study overall: Sharing of several most expanded SARS-CoV-2-reactive clonotypes across memory subsets suggested intraclonal diversification. In SARS-CoV and/or HKU1 spike cultures, between about 6.5 and 28% of SARS-CoV-2 clonotypes reappeared.

These memory T cells were uncultured and sequenced directly after ex vivo isolation. As for this clone: Its specificity is unknown.

V was clipped by 2 bases and J by 9 bases, with 17 bases between them. The germline CDR1 and CDR2 sequences are SNHLY and FYNNEI. The CDR3 totals 15 residues. Profiling relied on immunoSEQ multiplex PCR, and the TCRdb table lists in-frame clones only, not all of them. The sample has about 22,000 clones, around nine tenths seen once. The chain combines TRBV2 with TRBJ2-1, with D possibly TRBD2 on 5 matching bases. The TCR comes from a human donor who had COVID-19. Material: central memory CD4+ T cells from blood, obtained before the COVID-19 pandemic. This chain's CDR3 is CASSEPLTRAREQFF. The CDR3 bases are TGTGCCAGCAGTGAACCCTTAACTAGAGCCCGTGAGCAGTTCTTC. Based on the CDR3 plus reference TRBV2 and TRBJ2-1, the full variable domain is EPEVTQTPSHQVTQMGQEVILRCVPISNHLYFYWYRQILGQKVEFLVSFYNNEISEKSEIFDDQFSVERPDGSNFTLKIRSTKLEDSAMYFCASSEPLTRAREQFFGPGTRLTVL.